The 13 T cell receptor beta chains given below trace back to one sample, sequenced in a study of beta chain features in type 1 diabetes. All of the isolated RNA was reverse transcribed, so expressed TCRB transcripts were sequenced. Sequenced by immunoSEQ multiplex PCR; TCRdb stores in-frame clones only, minus some. This sample has approximately 100,000 clones, with under 40% found just once. Material for sequencing was stem cell memory CD4+ T cells from blood. The receptor set was obtained from a woman under 30 in good health.

The chain couples TRBV9 to TRBJ2-3, with 8 bases identical to TRBD1. Trimming at V came to 3 bases and at J to 1 base, leaving 4 bases not matched to a gene. CDR1 and CDR2 (germline): SGDLS, YYNGEE. The CDR3 is 15 residues long. DNA for the CDR3: TGTGCCAGCAGCGCACCAGGGGGCGGCACAGATACGCAGTATTTT. It translates to CASSAPGGGTDTQYF.

The chain joins TRBV20-1 to TRBJ2-1; D gene uncertain. The CDR3 is 10 amino acids. The germline V and J ends were trimmed by 5 bases and 8 bases, with 7 bases remaining between them. CDR1 is DFQATT, CDR2 SNEGSKA, per germline (reference sequence). In nucleotides, the CDR3 is TGCAGTGCTGTACGGGATGAGCAGTTCTTC. Its translation: CSAVRDEQFF.

In its sample, this clone was seen a few times. The chain joins TRBV4-2 to TRBJ2-1, with 8 bases that match TRBD1. This CDR3 comprises 16 residues. With 4 bases clipped from V and 2 bases from J, the junction kept 7 bases outside the gene matches. Germline lookup yields CDR1 LGHNA and CDR2 YNFKEQ. The CDR3 DNA reads as TGTGCCAGCAGCCGGGGACAGGCTCCAGCCTACAATGAGCAGTTCTTC. This codes for CASSRGQAPAYNEQFF.

V and J are TRBV5-1 and TRBJ2-7, with 8 bases matching TRBD1. The CDR3 runs to 14 residues. The germline CDR1 and CDR2 sequences are SGHRS and YFSETQ. V shed 5 bases, J shed 5 bases, and the junction held 9 bases outside the gene matches. The CDR3 loop is CASSSGQEGDEQYF. CDR3 bases: TGCGCCAGCAGTTCGGGACAGGAGGGCGACGAGCAGTACTTC.

This chain uses TRBV29-1 with TRBJ1-2; a weak D match, TRBD1 (5 bases). The CDR3 loop spans 10 amino acids. Germline CDR1 SQVTM, CDR2 ANQGSEA. Between the trimmed V and J ends, which lost 8 bases and 8 bases, there was a span of 12 bases. In nucleotides, the CDR3 is TGCAGCAGCAGGGAGGACGGCTACACCTTC. Translation gives CSSREDGYTF.

This rearrangement joins TRBV19 to TRBJ2-5; 8 positions match TRBD1. After removal of 5 bases from V and 2 bases from J, the junction contained 4 bases not matched to a gene. Germline V gene data show CDR1 as LNHDA and CDR2 as SQIVND (reference sequence). The CDR3 covers 14 residues. In nucleotides, the CDR3 is TGTGCCAGTAGTCTACGGACAGGGCAAGAGACCCAGTACTTC. It specifies CASSLRTGQETQYF.

The CDR3 spells CASVAGPYNEQFF. The DNA for the CDR3 is TGTGCCAGCGTTGCGGGACCCTACAATGAGCAGTTCTTC. V is TRBV6-6 and J is TRBJ2-1; the D gene is possibly TRBD2 (6 bases). V was cut by 8 bases and J by 2 bases, with 10 bases left in between. Germline V CDR1 and CDR2: MNHNY, SVGAGI (reference sequence). CDR3 length equals 13 residues.

The CDR3 sequence is CASSLGGQVQETQYF. CDR3 sequence (DNA): TGCGCCAGCAGCTTGGGGGGACAGGTTCAAGAGACCCAGTACTTC. The chain combines TRBV5-1 with TRBJ2-5; 8 bases map to TRBD1. CDR1 SGHRS and CDR2 YFSETQ come from the germline V gene. The CDR3 has 15 residues. V shed 0 bases and J 2 bases; nucleotides not matched to a gene: 3.

The V and J genes are TRBV7-2 and TRBJ1-2, with a tentative D call TRBD1 (6 bases). Germline CDR1 and CDR2: SGHTA and FQGNSA. The CDR3 extends over 14 amino acids. Trimming cost V 6 bases and J 8 bases, with 19 bases left between them. CDR3 DNA: TGTGCCAGCAGGTCCCACGGGGGGGCGCGAGGCTACACCTTC. Amino acid sequence: CASRSHGGARGYTF.

The V gene is TRBV5-6, the J gene TRBJ2-1, with TRBD2 identical over 10 bases. V was pared by 1 base and J by 5 bases, with 6 bases of the junction left unmatched. The CDR3 runs to 16 residues. Germline V gives CDR1 SGHDT, CDR2 YYEEEE. Written as DNA, the CDR3 is TGTGCCAGCAGCTTGTTTCTGCTAGCGGGAGACAATGAGCAGTTCTTC. As protein: CASSLFLLAGDNEQFF.

The chain joins TRBV18 to TRBJ2-3, with D maybe TRBD2 (7 bases). There are 18 residues in the CDR3. Trimming took 5 bases from V and 4 from J, leaving 25 bases between them. From germline, CDR1 is KGHSH and CDR2 LQKENI. This CDR3 reads CASSSTGSGRFRADTQYF. The CDR3, as DNA: TGTGCCAGCTCAAGCACAGGGTCCGGGAGGTTCCGCGCAGATACGCAGTATTTT. Looking up the rest from reference TRBV18 and TRBJ2-3 gives the full variable domain: NAGVMQNPRHLVRRRGQEARLRCSPMKGHSHVYWYRQLPEEGLKFMVYLQKENIIDESGMPKERFSAEFPKEGPSILRIQQVVRGDSAAYFCASSSTGSGRFRADTQYFGPGTRLTVL.

This chain joins TRBV5-1 and TRBJ2-7; 9 bases are a match to TRBD2. Germline CDR1 reads SGHRS; CDR2 reads YFSETQ. V lost 0 bases, J lost 0 bases, and 7 bases stayed unmatched. The CDR3 extends over 17 amino acids. CDR3 residues: CASSLDPSGEISYEQYF. In DNA form, the CDR3 reads TGCGCCAGCAGCTTGGATCCTAGCGGGGAAATCTCCTACGAGCAGTACTTC.

The CDR3: CASSGTQSGSYEQYF. In nucleotides, the CDR3 is TGTGCCAGCAGCGGGACCCAAAGCGGGAGTTACGAGCAGTACTTC. The chain recombines TRBV6-5 with TRBJ2-7; 8 bases agree with TRBD2. V trimming: 6 bases; J trimming: 4 bases; junction bases outside the gene matches: 11. The germline V gene encodes CDR1 MNHEY and CDR2 SVGAGI. The CDR3 is made up of 15 amino acids.